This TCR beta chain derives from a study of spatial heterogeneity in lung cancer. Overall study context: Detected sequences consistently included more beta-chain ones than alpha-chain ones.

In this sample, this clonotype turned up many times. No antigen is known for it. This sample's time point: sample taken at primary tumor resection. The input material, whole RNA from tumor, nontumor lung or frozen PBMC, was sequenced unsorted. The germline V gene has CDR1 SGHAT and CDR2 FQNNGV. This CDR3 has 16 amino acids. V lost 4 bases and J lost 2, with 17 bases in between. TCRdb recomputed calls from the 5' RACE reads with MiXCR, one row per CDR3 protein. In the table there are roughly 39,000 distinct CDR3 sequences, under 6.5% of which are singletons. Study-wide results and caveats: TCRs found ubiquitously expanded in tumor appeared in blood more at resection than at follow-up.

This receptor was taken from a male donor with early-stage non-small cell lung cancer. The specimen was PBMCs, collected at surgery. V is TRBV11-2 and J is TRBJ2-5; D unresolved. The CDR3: CASSYRSYGFQETQYF. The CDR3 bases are TGTGCCAGCAGCTATCGCAGCTACGGTTTTCAAGAGACCCAGTACTTC.